The sequence of this T cell receptor (beta chain) was determined in a study of human versus mouse CDR3 diversity and MHC coevolution. Regarding this clone: Its antigen is not known.

Losses at the gene ends were 8 bases for V and 4 bases for J; bases not matched to a gene: 7. Germline lookup yields CDR1 LNHDA and CDR2 SQIVND (reference sequence). The CDR3 runs 14 residues. Study-level results: Some 1.6 million TCR beta clonotypes were estimated for humans, the largest repertoire.

Repertoires were generated with immunoSEQ multiplex PCR, while TCRdb's copy carries only in-frame clones and drops some. The repertoire holds 80,000 or so clones, with 80% to 95% as singletons. Cells were CD45RO-negative CD62L-positive naive CD4 T cells sorted from PBMCs. This receptor was obtained from a person between 30 and 69 years old in good health. The J gene is TRBJ1-3, the V gene TRBV19; 8 bases match TRBD1. The sequenced sample was naive CD4+ T cells from blood. Documented subset: CD45RO-negative CD62L-positive naive CD4 T cells. In nucleotides, the CDR3 is TGTGCCAGTCGCCCACAGGGGGAAGGAAACACCATATATTTT. Protein: CASRPQGEGNTIYF. The full variable domain, with the rest looked up from reference TRBV19 and TRBJ1-3, is DGGITQSPKYLFRKEGQNVTLSCEQNLNHDAMYWYRQDPGQGLRLIYYSQIVNDFQKGDIAEGYSVSREKKESFPLTVTSAQKNPTAFYLCASRPQGEGNTIYFGEGSWLTVV.